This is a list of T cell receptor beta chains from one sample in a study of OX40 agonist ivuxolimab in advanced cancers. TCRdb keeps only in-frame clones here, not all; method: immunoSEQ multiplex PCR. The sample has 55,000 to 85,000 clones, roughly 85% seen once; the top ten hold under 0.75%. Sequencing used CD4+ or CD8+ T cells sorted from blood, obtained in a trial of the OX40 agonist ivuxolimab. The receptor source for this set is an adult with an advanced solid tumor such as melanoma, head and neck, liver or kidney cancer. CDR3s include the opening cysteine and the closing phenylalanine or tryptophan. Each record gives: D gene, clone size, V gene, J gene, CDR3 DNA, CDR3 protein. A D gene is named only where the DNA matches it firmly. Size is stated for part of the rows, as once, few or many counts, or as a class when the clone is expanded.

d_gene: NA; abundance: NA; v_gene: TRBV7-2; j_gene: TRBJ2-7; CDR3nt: TGTGCCAGCAGCTTAGTGACAGCTGCCTACGAGCAGTACTTC; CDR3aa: CASSLVTAAYEQYF
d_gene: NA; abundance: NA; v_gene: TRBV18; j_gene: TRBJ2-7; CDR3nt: TGTGCCAGCTCACCTTATAATCAGGGTCACGAGCAGTACTTC; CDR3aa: CASSPYNQGHEQYF
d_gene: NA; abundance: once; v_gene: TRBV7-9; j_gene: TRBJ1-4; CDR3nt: TGTGCCAGCAGCTTCGCAGCCGGTGAAAAACTGTTTTTT; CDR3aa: CASSFAAGEKLFF
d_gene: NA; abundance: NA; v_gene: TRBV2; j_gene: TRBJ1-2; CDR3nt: TGTGCCAGCAGTGAAGGGGTGGCCTATGGCTACACCTTC; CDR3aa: CASSEGVAYGYTF
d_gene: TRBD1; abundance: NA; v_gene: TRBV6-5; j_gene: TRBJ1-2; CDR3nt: TGTGCCAGCACCCCCCAGGGGGTGAACTATGGCTACACCTTC; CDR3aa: CASTPQGVNYGYTF
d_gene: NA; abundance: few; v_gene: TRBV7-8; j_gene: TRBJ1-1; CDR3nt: TGTGCCAGCAGCCCTATGGGAAGGGGGAGGACTGAAGCTTTCTTT; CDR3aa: CASSPMGRGRTEAFF
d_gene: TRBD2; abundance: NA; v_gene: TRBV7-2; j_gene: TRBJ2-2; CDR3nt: TGTGCCAGCAGCCGGGGACTAGCGGTCGGGGAGCTGTTTTTT; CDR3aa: CASSRGLAVGELFF
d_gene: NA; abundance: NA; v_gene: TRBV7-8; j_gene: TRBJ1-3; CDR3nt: TGTGCCAGCAGCTACCGTCGAATGGGTGTCGGAAACACCATATATTTT; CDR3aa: CASSYRRMGVGNTIYF
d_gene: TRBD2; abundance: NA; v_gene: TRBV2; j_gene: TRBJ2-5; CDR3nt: TGTGCCAGCAGTGACCGGCGGGGGGGCCGAGAGACCCAGTACTTC; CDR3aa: CASSDRRGGRETQYF
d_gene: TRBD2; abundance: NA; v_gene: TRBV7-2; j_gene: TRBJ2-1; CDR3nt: TGTGCCAGCAGCCCCACCCTGGGCGGGAGACGTCCTGAGCAGTTCTTC; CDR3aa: CASSPTLGGRRPEQFF
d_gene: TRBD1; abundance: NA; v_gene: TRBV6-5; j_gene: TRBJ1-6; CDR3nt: TGTGCCAGCAGTTACAGGGCGACAGGGATCGGTTCACCCCTCCACTTT; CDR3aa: CASSYRATGIGSPLHF
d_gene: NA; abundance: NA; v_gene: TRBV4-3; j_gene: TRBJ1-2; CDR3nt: TGCGCCAGCAGCCAGGGCGGCAGGGGCAGCTATGGCTACACCTTC; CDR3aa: CASSQGGRGSYGYTF
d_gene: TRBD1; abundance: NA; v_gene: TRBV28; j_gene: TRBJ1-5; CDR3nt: TGTGCCAGCCGGGGACAGACCCATCAGCCCCAGCATTTT; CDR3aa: CASRGQTHQPQHF
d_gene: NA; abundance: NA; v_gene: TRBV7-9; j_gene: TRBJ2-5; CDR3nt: TGTGCCAGCAGCTTAGGAGGCAGGACCTGGCAAGAGACCCAGTACTTC; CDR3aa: CASSLGGRTWQETQYF
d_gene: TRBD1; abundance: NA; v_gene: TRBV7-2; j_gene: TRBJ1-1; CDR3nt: TGTGCCAGCAGCCCTAACATACCCGGGACAGAGGAAGCTTTCTTT; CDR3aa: CASSPNIPGTEEAFF
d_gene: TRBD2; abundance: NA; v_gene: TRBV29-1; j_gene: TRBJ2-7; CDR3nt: TGCAGCGTTGTTAGCGGGAGGGCGGTTATGTCCTACGAGCAGTACTTC; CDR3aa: CSVVSGRAVMSYEQYF
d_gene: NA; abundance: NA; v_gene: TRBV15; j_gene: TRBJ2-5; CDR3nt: TGTGCCACCAGCAGAGGGGACGGAAAAGAGACCCAGTACTTC; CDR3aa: CATSRGDGKETQYF
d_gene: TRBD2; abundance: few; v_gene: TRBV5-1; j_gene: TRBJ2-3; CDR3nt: TGCGCCAGCAGCCCGGGACTAGCGGGGCCCGCAGATACGCAGTATTTT; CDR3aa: CASSPGLAGPADTQYF
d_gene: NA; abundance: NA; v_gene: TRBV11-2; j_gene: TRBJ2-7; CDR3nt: TGTGCCAGCAGCTTAGACCCTCGGTACGAGCAGTACTTC; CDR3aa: CASSLDPRYEQYF
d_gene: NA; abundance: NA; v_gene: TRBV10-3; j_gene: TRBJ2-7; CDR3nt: TGTGCCATCGGTGCAGGAACCTACGAGCAGTACTTC; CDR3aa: CAIGAGTYEQYF
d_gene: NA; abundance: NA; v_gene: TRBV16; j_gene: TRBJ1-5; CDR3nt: TGTGCCAGCAGCCCTTGGGGGGCAGGGGCAAGGAATCAGCCCCAGCATTTT; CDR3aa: CASSPWGAGARNQPQHF
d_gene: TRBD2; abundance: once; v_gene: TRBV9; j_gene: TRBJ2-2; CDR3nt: TGTGCCAGCAGCGTAGGGCTAGCGGGAGACACCGGGGAGCTGTTTTTT; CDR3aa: CASSVGLAGDTGELFF
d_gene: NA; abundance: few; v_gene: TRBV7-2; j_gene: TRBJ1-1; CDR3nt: TGTGCCAGCAGCTTACGGGGGAACACTGAAGCTTTCTTT; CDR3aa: CASSLRGNTEAFF
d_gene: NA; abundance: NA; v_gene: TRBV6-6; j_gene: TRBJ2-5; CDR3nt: TGTGCCAGCAGTTACGGCCAAGAGACCCAGTACTTC; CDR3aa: CASSYGQETQYF
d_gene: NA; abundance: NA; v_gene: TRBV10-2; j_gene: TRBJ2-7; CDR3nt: TGCGCCAGCAGTGAGTCTGGGGTCGGCTACGAGCAGTACTTC; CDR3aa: CASSESGVGYEQYF
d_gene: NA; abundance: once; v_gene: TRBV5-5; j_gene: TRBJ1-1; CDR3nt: TGTGCCAGCAGCTTAGGACCGAACACTGAAGCTTTCTTT; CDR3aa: CASSLGPNTEAFF
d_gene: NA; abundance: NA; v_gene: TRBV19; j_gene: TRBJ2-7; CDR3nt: TGTGCCAGTAGTATGGCTAGACGCTACGAGCAGTACTTC; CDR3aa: CASSMARRYEQYF
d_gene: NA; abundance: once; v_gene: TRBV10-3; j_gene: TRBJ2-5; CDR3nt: TGTGCCATCAGGCTAGAGGGGCAAGAGACCCAGTACTTC; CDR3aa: CAIRLEGQETQYF
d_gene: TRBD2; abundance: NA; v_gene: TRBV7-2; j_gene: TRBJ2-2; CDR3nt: TGTGCCAGCAACTATCTAGCGGTCGGGGAGCTGTTTTTT; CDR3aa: CASNYLAVGELFF
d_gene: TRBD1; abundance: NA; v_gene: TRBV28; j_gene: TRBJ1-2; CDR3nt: TGTGCCAGCAGTTTACCTACCGCGCAGGGGGCCGGGGGCTACACCTTC; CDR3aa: CASSLPTAQGAGGYTF
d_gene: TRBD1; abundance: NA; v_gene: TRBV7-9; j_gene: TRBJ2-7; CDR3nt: TGTGCCAGCAGCTTAGTAGGACAGGGAAGGTACGAGCAGTACTTC; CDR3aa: CASSLVGQGRYEQYF
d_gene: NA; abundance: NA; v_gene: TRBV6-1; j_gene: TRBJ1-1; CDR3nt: TGTGCCAGCAGTGACCCATTCGCCGGGTTTTTTGTGTCTTTCTTT; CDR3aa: CASSDPFAGFFVSFF
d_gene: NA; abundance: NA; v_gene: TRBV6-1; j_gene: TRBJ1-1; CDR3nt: TGTGCCAGCAGTTTCCGACTGGGTGAAGCTTTCTTT; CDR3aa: CASSFRLGEAFF
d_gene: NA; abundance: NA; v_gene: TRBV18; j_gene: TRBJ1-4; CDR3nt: TGTGCCAGCTCACCAGTGGGGGTTGCGGCTAATGAAAAACTGTTTTTT; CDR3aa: CASSPVGVAANEKLFF
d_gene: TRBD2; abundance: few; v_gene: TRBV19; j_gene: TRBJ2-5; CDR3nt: TGTGCCAGTAGTAACTTACGACTAGCGGGAAACCAAGAGACCCAGTACTTC; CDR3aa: CASSNLRLAGNQETQYF
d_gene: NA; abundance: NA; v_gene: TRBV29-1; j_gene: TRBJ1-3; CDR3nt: TGCAGCGTTGAGAGGGCATCGGTGGGCACCATATATTTT; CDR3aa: CSVERASVGTIYF
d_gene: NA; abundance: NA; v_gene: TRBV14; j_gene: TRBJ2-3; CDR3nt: TGTGCCAGCAGCCAAGGAACACGGACGCAGTATTTT; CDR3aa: CASSQGTRTQYF
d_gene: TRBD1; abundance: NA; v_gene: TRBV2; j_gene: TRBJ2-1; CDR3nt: TGTGCCAGCAGTCGACAGGGTTCCTACAATGAGCAGTTCTTC; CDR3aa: CASSRQGSYNEQFF
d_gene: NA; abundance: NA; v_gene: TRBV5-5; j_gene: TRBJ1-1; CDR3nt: TGTGCCAGCAGACCAGGGCTGGGTACCCAAGGCACTGAAGCTTTCTTT; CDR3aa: CASRPGLGTQGTEAFF
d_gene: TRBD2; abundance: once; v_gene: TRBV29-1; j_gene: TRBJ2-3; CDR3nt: TGCAGCGTTGGCCTAGCGGGGGGCACAGATACGCAGTATTTT; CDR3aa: CSVGLAGGTDTQYF
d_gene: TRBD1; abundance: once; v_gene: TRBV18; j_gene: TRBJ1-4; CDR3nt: TGTGCCAGCTCCGCTGACGGGACAGGGGTTGAAAAACTGTTTTTT; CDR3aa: CASSADGTGVEKLFF
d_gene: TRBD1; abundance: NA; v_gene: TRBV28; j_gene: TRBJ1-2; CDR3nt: TGTGCCAGCAGAGAGAGGGACAGAATAGTCTATGGCTACACCTTC; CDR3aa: CASRERDRIVYGYTF
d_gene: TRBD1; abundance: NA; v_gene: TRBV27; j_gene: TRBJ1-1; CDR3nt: TGTGCCAGCAGTTCTCGGACAGGGATAAGCACTGAAGCTTTCTTT; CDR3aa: CASSSRTGISTEAFF